A single sample is the source of the 20 T cell receptor beta chains below, sequenced in a study of radiotherapy plus CTLA-4 blockade in lung cancer. The assay was immunoSEQ multiplex PCR, and TCRdb's table has in-frame clones only and misses some. The sample records around 45,000 clones, roughly two thirds being singletons. The input for sequencing was peripheral blood, taken from a patient treated with radiotherapy plus ipilimumab. The receptors come from a human donor with non-small cell lung cancer who had a partial response to radiotherapy plus ipilimumab.

V is TRBV7-2 and J is TRBJ1-1; D unresolved. V lost 10 bases, J lost 4 bases, and 13 bases lay in between. This CDR3 is 12 amino acids long. Per germline, CDR1 SGHTA and CDR2 FQGNSA. The CDR3 loop is CAISPRSTEAFF. In nucleotides, the CDR3 is TGTGCCATCTCCCCGAGGAGCACTGAAGCTTTCTTT. Based on the CDR3 plus reference TRBV7-2 and TRBJ1-1, the full variable domain is GAGVSQSPSNKVTEKGKDVELRCDPISGHTALYWYRQSLGQGLEFLIYFQGNSAPDKSGLPSDRFSAERTGGSVSTLTIQRTQQEDSAVYLCAISPRSTEAFFGQGTRLTVV.

V gene TRBV6-1 combines with J gene TRBJ1-1; possibly TRBD1 for D (5 bases). From germline, CDR1 is MNHNS and CDR2 SASEGT. V was clipped by 3 bases and J by 5 bases, with 16 bases between them. CDR3 length: 15 amino acids. The CDR3 region has the DNA TGTGCCAGCAGTGAGTCGGGGCCGGGGGTAACTGAAGCTTTCTTT. As protein: CASSESGPGVTEAFF.

The V gene is TRBV27, the J gene TRBJ2-1, with 14 bases lining up with TRBD2. Germline values: CDR1 MNHEY, CDR2 SMNVEV (reference sequence). Trimming removed 4 bases from V and 12 bases from J; junction bases left unmatched: 5. The CDR3 runs 14 residues. The CDR3: CASSSGLAGVSQFF. CDR3 DNA: TGTGCCAGCAGTTCGGGACTAGCGGGAGTGTCGCAGTTCTTC.

The genes are TRBV18 and TRBJ1-1, with D maybe TRBD1 (5 bases). CDR3 length: 16 residues. Between the trimmed V and J ends, which lost 6 bases and 0 bases, there was a span of 17 bases. The germline V gene has CDR1 KGHSH and CDR2 LQKENI. The CDR3 DNA is TGTGCCAGCTCGCGCACAGTAGACAGACTGAACACTGAAGCTTTCTTT. Translation: CASSRTVDRLNTEAFF.

This clone was counted between two and nine times. The chain links TRBV6-5 to TRBJ2-2, with 10 bases identical to TRBD2. Germline V gene lookup returns CDR1 MNHEY and CDR2 SVGAGI. The CDR3 runs to 15 residues. Unmatched junction bases numbered 7, after V lost 6 bases and J lost 6 bases. The CDR3 region is CASRLAGSGAGELFF. CDR3 bases: TGTGCCAGCAGACTAGCGGGATCTGGGGCCGGGGAGCTGTTTTTT.

The CDR3 sequence is CASRPRGGSGQPQHF. CDR3 in DNA: TGTGCCAGCAGACCCCGTGGGGGGTCCGGGCAGCCCCAGCATTTT. The J gene is TRBJ1-5, the V gene TRBV6-6, with D possibly being TRBD1 (5 bases). This CDR3 contains 15 residues. The V end was cut by 6 bases, the J end by 7 bases, with 19 bases between. Per the germline V gene, CDR1 is MNHNY and CDR2 is SVGAGI (reference sequence).

The rearrangement uses TRBV2 and TRBJ2-1, with 9 positions matching TRBD2. Germline-derived CDR1 and CDR2 are SNHLY and FYNNEI. The CDR3 spans 18 residues. V lost 4 bases, J lost 7 bases, and 17 bases stayed unmatched. CDR3 sequence reads: CASSAVSGAGGRANEQFF. CDR3 in DNA: TGTGCCAGCAGTGCGGTATCAGGAGCGGGAGGTCGTGCTAATGAGCAGTTCTTC.

The rearrangement joins TRBV2 to TRBJ2-2; tentative D call: TRBD1 (5 bases). Germline lookup yields CDR1 SNHLY and CDR2 FYNNEI. The CDR3 extends over 13 amino acids. The V and J ends lost 4 bases and 5 bases respectively, with 8 bases between them. CDR3 sequence reads: CASSAPGTGELFF. CDR3 DNA: TGTGCCAGCAGTGCCCCAGGGACCGGGGAGCTGTTTTTT.

CDR3 sequence (DNA): TGCGCCAGCAGCTTGGGGACCAGGGCGGACACTGAAGCTTTCTTT. Encoded protein: CASSLGTRADTEAFF. This chain connects TRBV5-1 to TRBJ1-1, with a tentative D call TRBD1 (5 bases). CDR3 size: 15 residues. Germline V lookup: CDR1 SGHRS, CDR2 YFSETQ. The V end was cut by 0 bases, the J end by 3 bases, with 12 bases between.

V is TRBV9 and J is TRBJ2-3; 8 bases align to TRBD2. V was clipped by 0 bases and J by 15 bases; unmatched bases: 6. The germline V gene has CDR1 SGDLS and CDR2 YYNGEE. The CDR3 sequence is 12 residues long. DNA of the CDR3: TGTGCCAGCAGCGTAGGGTCGGGAGGGCCTTATTTT. Translation gives CASSVGSGGPYF.

V and J are TRBV11-3 and TRBJ2-3; a weak D match, TRBD1 (5 bases). The CDR3 extends over 13 amino acids. V gave up 5 bases and J gave up 8 bases, with 14 bases separating them. Germline assignment: CDR1 SGHNT and CDR2 YENEEA. The CDR3 region is CASSGQGRVTQYF. In DNA form, the CDR3 reads TGTGCCAGCAGCGGCCAGGGTAGAGTTACGCAGTATTTT.

The chain has TRBV5-1 and TRBJ1-4, with 10 nucleotides matching TRBD1. The J segment lost 7 bases and the V segment lost 2 bases, leaving 8 bases of the junction unmatched. Germline values: CDR1 SGHRS, CDR2 YFSETQ. The CDR3 runs 16 residues. The CDR3 DNA reads as TGCGCCAGCAGCTTAACCGGGACAGGGGTTCTTGAAAAACTGTTTTTT. It yields the protein CASSLTGTGVLEKLFF.

The CDR3 DNA is TGCGCCAGCAGCAGGGGGGGGGAAAAACTGTTTTTT. Translating it yields CASSRGGEKLFF. This chain links TRBV5-1 with TRBJ1-4; a possible D gene is TRBD1 (6 bases). There are 12 residues in the CDR3. Per germline, CDR1 SGHRS and CDR2 YFSETQ. Trimming removed 4 bases at V and 8 bases at J, with 9 bases between.

Notes on this clone: A junction end diverges from the germline sequence, so it may reflect a read error. The CDR3 here is CASSQAAGVGNEQFF. The CDR3 DNA reads TGTGCCAGCAGTCAAGCAGCGGGGGTGGGCAATGAGCAGTTCTTC. V and J are TRBV4-2 and TRBJ2-1; 8 bases agree with TRBD2. The CDR3 loop spans 15 amino acids. Per the germline V gene, CDR1 is LGHNA and CDR2 is YNFKEQ.

The chain combines TRBV19 with TRBJ1-5; 9 bases match TRBD1. There are 16 residues in the CDR3. In germline, CDR1 is LNHDA, CDR2 SQIVND (reference sequence). The V segment lost 6 bases and the J segment 5 bases; nucleotides outside the gene matches: 11. Here the CDR3 reads CASRSPGTGRDQPQHF. The CDR3 DNA sequence: TGTGCCAGTAGGTCCCCCGGGACAGGGCGTGATCAGCCCCAGCATTTT.

The chain carries TRBV27 and TRBJ1-1; D possibly corresponds to TRBD1 (6 bases). CDR1 MNHEY and CDR2 SMNVEV come from the germline V gene (reference sequence). Trimming took off 5 bases at V and 9 bases at J, with 10 bases between the two ends. CDR3 length: 11 amino acids. The CDR3 DNA reads TGTGCCAGCAGTGGGCAGGGGCAAGCTTTCTTT. Amino acids: CASSGQGQAFF.

The chain is built from TRBV28 and TRBJ2-5; D might be TRBD1 (6 bases). CDR3 length: 13 amino acids. The V gene lost 8 bases and the J gene lost 5 bases, with 15 bases spanning the gap. CDR1 is MDHEN, CDR2 SYDVKM, per germline. The DNA for the CDR3 is TGTGCCAGCGAAGGACAGAGGTTGGAGACCCAGTACTTC. Protein: CASEGQRLETQYF.

The V gene is TRBV5-6, the J gene TRBJ2-5; 7 bases agree with TRBD2. The CDR3 is 14 residues long. Germline values: CDR1 SGHDT, CDR2 YYEEEE. Unmatched junction bases numbered 3, after V lost 2 bases and J lost 2 bases. This CDR3 is CASSFWEGQETQYF. DNA for the CDR3: TGTGCCAGCAGCTTCTGGGAGGGGCAAGAGACCCAGTACTTC.

This chain uses TRBV7-3 with TRBJ2-2, with D unclear. Trimming cost V 5 bases and J 3 bases, with 10 bases left between them. The length of the CDR3 is 14 residues. CDR1 and CDR2 (germline): SGHTA, FQGTGA. The CDR3 DNA is TGTGCCAGCAGCCGTGAGGCAGACACCGGGGAGCTGTTTTTT. Its translation is CASSREADTGELFF. Variable domain in full (rest from reference TRBV7-3 and TRBJ2-2): GAGVSQTPSNKVTEKGKYVELRCDPISGHTALYWYRQSLGQGPEFLIYFQGTGAADDSGLPNDRFFAVRPEGSVSTLKIQRTERGDSAVYLCASSREADTGELFFGEGSRLTVL.

The count of this clone is one. V usage is TRBV30 and J usage is TRBJ2-7, with 8 bases identical to TRBD1. Germline V gene lookup returns CDR1 GTSNPN and CDR2 SVGIG (reference sequence). The CDR3 loop spans 16 amino acids. The junction had 12 bases not matched to a gene; V was cut back by 3 bases and J by 2 bases. CDR3 loop: CAWSTPIGQGTYEQYF. The CDR3 DNA is TGTGCCTGGAGCACCCCGATCGGACAGGGAACCTACGAGCAGTACTTC. Filled out from reference TRBV30 and TRBJ2-7, the complete variable domain reads SQTIHQWPATLVQPVGSPLSLECTVEGTSNPNLYWYRQAAGRGLQLLFYSVGIGQISSEVPQNLSASRPQDRQFILSSKKLLLSDSGFYLCAWSTPIGQGTYEQYFGPGTRLTVT.